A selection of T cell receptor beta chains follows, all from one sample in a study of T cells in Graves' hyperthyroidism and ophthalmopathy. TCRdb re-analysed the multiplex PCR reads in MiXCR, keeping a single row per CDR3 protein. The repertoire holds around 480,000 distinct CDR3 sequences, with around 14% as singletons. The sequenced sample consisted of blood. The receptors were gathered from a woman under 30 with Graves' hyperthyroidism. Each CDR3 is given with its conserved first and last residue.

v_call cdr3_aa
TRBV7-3 CASSRLSGLNTGELFF
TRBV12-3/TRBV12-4 CASSPKGGIDQPQHF
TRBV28 CASRGDRAASPLHF
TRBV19 CASSDSQETQYF
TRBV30 CAWSKTDRDAGELFF
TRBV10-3 CAISGDRGRDTGELFF
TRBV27 CASSPDISNTEAFF
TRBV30 CAWSPDGVGEKLFF
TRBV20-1 CSAESGGRNNEQFF
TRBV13 CASSFGDSSSADTQYF
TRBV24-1 CATSEGGINQPQHF
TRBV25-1 CASTPRSSYNEQFF
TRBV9 CASSSGGASGTDTQYF
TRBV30 CAWSSQDRASTGELFF
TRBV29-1 CSVEDQYREGYNEQFF
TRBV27 CASSPFGPHNEQFF
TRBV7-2 CASRLGLAGAGANVLTF
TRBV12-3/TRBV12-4 CASSWGPPGLAGSSKNRETQYF
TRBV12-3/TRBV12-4 CASTWGGTQPQHF
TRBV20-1 CSASLFSNTEAFF
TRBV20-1 CSADDRTRPTDTQYF
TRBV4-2 CASSQDKGRYNEQFF
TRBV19 CASRQAGRNYEQYF
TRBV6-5 CASSYSKDRIYVEAFF
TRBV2 CASVRLAGGTDTQYF
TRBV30 CAWHPGVGGYIF
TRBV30 CAWSVSNTDTQYF
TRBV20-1 CSTRGNTDTQYF
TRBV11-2 CASAAGATGGQYF
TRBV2 CASSIPIGGELFF
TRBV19 CASRKTANTGELFF
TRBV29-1 CSVDTGPEAFF
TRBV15 CATSRDLGSTGTNEKLFF
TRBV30 CAWSDKIGGTEAFF
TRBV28 CASRPTGGTSSYNEQFF
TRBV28 CASRGAGGRGEQFF
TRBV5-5 CASSPSAVTSGRYQETQYF
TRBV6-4 CASSEFSTPGGYGYTF